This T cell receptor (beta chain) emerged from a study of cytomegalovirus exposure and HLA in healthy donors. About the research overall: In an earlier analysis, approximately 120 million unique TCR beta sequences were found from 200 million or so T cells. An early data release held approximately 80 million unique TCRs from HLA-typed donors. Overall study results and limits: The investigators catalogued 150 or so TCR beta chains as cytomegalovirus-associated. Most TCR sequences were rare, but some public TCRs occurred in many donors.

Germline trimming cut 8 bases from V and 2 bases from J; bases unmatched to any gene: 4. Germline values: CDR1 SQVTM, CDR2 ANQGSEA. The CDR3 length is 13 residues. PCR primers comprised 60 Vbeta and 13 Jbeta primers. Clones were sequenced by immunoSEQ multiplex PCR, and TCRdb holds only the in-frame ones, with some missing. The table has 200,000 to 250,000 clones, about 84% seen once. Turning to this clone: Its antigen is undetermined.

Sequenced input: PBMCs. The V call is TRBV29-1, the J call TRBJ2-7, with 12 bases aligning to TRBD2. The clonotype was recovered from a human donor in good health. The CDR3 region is CSRGLAGTYEQYF. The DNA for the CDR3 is TGCAGCCGAGGACTAGCGGGAACCTACGAGCAGTACTTC.